Sequencing of this TCR beta chain was carried out in a study of shared clonotypes between healthy human individuals. Germline values: CDR1 LNHDA, CDR2 SQIVND (reference sequence). This CDR3 is 16 amino acids long. V gave up 3 bases and J gave up 3 bases; unmatched junction bases: 10. Profiling relied on immunoSEQ multiplex PCR, and the TCRdb table lists in-frame clones only, not all of them. The sample has some 2,000,000 clones, 90% to 95% seen once. The origin of this receptor is a man between 18 and 29 years old in good health. Sequences were obtained from naive CD4+ T cells sorted from blood. Indicated subset: CD45RA+ positively selected. This chain connects TRBV19 to TRBJ2-7; 8 bases agree with TRBD1. CDR3 loop: CASSISGGGPYYEQYF. The CDR3 nucleotides read TGTGCCAGTAGTATCTCAGGGGGCGGCCCCTACTACGAGCAGTACTTC.